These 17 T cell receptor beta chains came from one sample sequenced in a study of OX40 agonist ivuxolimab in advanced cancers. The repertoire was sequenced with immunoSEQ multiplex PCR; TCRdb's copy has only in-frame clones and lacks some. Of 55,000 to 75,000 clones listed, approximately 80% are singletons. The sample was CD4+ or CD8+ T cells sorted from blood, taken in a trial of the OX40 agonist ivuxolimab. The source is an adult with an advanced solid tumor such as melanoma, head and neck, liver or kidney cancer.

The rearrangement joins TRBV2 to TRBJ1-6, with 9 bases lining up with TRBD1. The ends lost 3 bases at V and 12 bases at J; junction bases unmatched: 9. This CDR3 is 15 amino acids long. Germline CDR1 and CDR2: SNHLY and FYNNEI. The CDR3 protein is CASSDKRTGVRPLHF. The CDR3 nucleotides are TGTGCCAGCAGTGATAAGAGGACAGGGGTACGACCCCTCCACTTT. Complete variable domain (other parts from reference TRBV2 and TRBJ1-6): EPEVTQTPSHQVTQMGQEVILRCVPISNHLYFYWYRQILGQKVEFLVSFYNNEISEKSEIFDDQFSVERPDGSNFTLKIRSTKLEDSAMYFCASSDKRTGVRPLHFGNGTRLTVT.

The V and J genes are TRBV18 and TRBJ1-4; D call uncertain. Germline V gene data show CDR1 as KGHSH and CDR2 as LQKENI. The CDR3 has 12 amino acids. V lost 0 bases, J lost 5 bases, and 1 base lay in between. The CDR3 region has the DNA TGTGCCAGCTCACCACCAAATGAAAAACTGTTTTTT. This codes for CASSPPNEKLFF.

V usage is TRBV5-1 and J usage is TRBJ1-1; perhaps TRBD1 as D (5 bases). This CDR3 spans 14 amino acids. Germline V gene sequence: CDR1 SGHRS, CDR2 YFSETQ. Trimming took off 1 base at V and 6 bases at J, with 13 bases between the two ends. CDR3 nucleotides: TGCGCCAGCAGCTTGAATGAGGGGCTCCCTGAAGCTTTCTTT. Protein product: CASSLNEGLPEAFF.

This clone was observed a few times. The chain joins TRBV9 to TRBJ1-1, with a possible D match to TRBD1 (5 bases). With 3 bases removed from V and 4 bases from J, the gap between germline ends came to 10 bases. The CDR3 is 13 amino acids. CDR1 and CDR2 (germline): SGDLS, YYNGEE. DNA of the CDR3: TGTGCCAGCAGCGCAAATCAGGGCACTGAAGCTTTCTTT. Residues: CASSANQGTEAFF.

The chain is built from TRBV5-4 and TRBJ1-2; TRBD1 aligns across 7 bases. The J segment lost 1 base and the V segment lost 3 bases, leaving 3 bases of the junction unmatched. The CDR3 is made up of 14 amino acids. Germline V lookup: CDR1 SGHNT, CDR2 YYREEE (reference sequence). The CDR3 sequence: CASSSGQLNYGYTF. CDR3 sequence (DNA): TGTGCCAGCAGCTCGGGACAGCTTAACTATGGCTACACCTTC.

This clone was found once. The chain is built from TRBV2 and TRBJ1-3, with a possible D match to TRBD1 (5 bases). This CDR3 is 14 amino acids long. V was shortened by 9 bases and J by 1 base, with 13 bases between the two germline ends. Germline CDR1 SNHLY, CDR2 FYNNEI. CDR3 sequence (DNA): TGTGCCAGTCGAGGGGAAGCATCTGGAAACACCATATATTTT. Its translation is CASRGEASGNTIYF.

Here the CDR3 reads CASSSQGDVLNTEAFF. In nucleotides, the CDR3 is TGTGCCAGCAGCTCTCAAGGGGACGTTTTGAACACTGAAGCTTTCTTT. V usage is TRBV7-9 and J usage is TRBJ1-1; D is possibly TRBD1 (5 bases). CDR3 length equals 16 residues. Trimming pared 4 bases from V and 0 bases from J, leaving 15 bases between. CDR1 is SEHNR, CDR2 FQNEAQ, per germline (reference sequence). Based on the CDR3 plus reference TRBV7-9 and TRBJ1-1, the full variable domain is DTGVSQNPRHKITKRGQNVTFRCDPISEHNRLYWYRQTLGQGPEFLTYFQNEAQLEKSRLLSDRFSAERPKGSFSTLEIQRTEQGDSAMYLCASSSQGDVLNTEAFFGQGTRLTVV.

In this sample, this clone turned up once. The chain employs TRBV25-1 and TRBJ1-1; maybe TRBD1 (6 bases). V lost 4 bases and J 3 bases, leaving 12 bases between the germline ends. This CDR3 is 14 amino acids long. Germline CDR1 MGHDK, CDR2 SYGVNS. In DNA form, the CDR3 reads TGTGCCAGCAGTGTGGGGGGCGGCGACACTGAAGCTTTCTTT. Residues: CASSVGGGDTEAFF. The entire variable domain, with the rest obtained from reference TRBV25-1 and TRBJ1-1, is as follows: EADIYQTPRYLVIGTGKKITLECSQTMGHDKMYWYQQDPGMELHLIHYSYGVNSTEKGDLSSESTVSRIRTEHFPLTLESARPSHTSQYLCASSVGGGDTEAFFGQGTRLTVV.

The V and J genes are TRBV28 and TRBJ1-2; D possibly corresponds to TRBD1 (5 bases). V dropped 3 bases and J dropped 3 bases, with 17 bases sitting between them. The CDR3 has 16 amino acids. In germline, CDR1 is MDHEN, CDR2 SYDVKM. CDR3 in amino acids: CASSFSGTPRDYGYTF. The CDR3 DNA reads TGTGCCAGCAGTTTCTCTGGGACCCCGAGGGACTATGGCTACACCTTC.

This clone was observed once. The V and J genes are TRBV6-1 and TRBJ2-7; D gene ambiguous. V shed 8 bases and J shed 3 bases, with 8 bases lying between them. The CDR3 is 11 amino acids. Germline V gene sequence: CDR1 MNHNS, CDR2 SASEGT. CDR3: CASRHYYEQYF. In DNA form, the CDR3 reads TGTGCCAGCCGGCACTACTACGAGCAGTACTTC.

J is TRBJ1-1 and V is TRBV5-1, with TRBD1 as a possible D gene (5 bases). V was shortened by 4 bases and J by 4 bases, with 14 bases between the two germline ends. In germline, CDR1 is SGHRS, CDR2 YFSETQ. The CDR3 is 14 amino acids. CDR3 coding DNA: TGCGCCAGCAGCAGGGGACTACTGGGCACTGAAGCTTTCTTT. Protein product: CASSRGLLGTEAFF.

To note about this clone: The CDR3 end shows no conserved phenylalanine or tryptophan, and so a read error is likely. CDR3 protein: CASSTQGARNSPLHL. In DNA, the CDR3 is TGTGCCAGCAGTACACAGGGGGCTCGTAATTCACCCCTCCACCTT. The chain links TRBV2 to TRBJ1-6; 9 nucleotides line up with TRBD1. Looked up from germline, CDR1 is SNHLY and CDR2 is FYNNEI. The V gene end was trimmed by 5 bases and the J gene end by 6 bases; junction bases not matched to a gene: 5. This CDR3 is built from 15 residues.

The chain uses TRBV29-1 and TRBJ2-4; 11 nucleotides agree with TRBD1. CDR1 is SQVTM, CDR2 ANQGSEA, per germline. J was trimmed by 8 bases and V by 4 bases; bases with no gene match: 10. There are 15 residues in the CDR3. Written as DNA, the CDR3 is TGCAGCGTTGGGGTTCGGACAGGGGGCTGGGACATTCAGTACTTC. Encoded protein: CSVGVRTGGWDIQYF.

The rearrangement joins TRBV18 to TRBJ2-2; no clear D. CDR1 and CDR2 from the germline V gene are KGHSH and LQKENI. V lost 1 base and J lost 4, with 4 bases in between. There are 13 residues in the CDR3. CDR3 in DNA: TGTGCCAGCTCACCACATACCACCGGGGAGCTGTTTTTT. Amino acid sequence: CASSPHTTGELFF.

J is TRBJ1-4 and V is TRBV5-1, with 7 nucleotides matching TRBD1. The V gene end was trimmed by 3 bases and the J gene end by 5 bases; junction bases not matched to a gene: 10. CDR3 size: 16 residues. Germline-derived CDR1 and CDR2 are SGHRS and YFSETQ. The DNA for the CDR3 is TGCGCCAGCAGCTCGCGATGGGGACAGTCGAATGAAAAACTGTTTTTT. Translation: CASSSRWGQSNEKLFF.

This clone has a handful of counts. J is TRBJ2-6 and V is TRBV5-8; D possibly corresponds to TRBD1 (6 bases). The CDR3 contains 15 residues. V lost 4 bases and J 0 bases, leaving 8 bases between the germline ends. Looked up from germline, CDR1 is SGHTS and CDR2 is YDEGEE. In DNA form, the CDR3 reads TGTGCCAGCAGCCCGGACAGCTCTGGGGCCAACGTCCTGACTTTC. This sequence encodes CASSPDSSGANVLTF.

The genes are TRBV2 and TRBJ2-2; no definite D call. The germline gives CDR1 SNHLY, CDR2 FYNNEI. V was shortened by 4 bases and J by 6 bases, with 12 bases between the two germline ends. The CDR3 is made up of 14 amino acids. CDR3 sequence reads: CASSGLTGAGELFF. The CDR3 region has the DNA TGTGCCAGCAGTGGGCTTACCGGCGCCGGGGAGCTGTTTTTT.